This T cell receptor (beta chain) was identified in a study of T cell repertoires in ileal Crohn's disease. Whole-study context: At surgery, about 38% of patients smoked, with median disease duration about eight years. TCRB immunosequencing input was roughly 530 nanograms of biopsy DNA per sample.

The assay was immunoSEQ multiplex PCR, and TCRdb's table has in-frame clones only and misses some. The sample carries several thousand clones, around 70% recorded once. Specified time point: proximal margin of the surgical specimen (macroscopically non-inflamed). V lost 0 bases, J lost 5 bases, and 7 bases lay in between. Germline assignment: CDR1 GTSNPN and CDR2 SVGIG (reference sequence). The CDR3 has 12 residues. Study results and caveats: Endoscopic recurrence occurred in every patient whose clonality exceeded 26.8%. Compared with non-smokers, active smokers at surgery showed more clonal expansions.

This clone came up a few times. The antigen remains unidentified. Sequencing was carried out using ileal tissue. V is TRBV30 and J is TRBJ2-5; D unresolved. This TCR was sampled from an adult with Crohn's disease. The CDR3 DNA reads as TGTGCCTGGAGTGTAAACTTCGAGACCCAGTACTTC. It is translated as CAWSVNFETQYF.